Sequencing of this T cell receptor (beta chain) was carried out in a study of blood T cells in healthy people across ages. The CDR3 covers 16 residues. The V gene's germline CDR1 is MNHEY and CDR2 SVGEGT. With 5 bases clipped from V and 4 bases from J, the junction kept 12 bases outside the gene matches. Next came a second PCR, run for about 6 to 12 cycles, which used a sample-barcoded 5' primer along with a J-beta primer mix. TCRdb independently ran MiXCR on the 5' RACE reads; one entry per CDR3 protein. This sample has about 770,000 distinct CDR3 sequences; approximately 44% occur once, and the top ten carry roughly 19%.

The sequence derives from a man aged 60-69 years in good health. Sequenced sample: blood. The gene calls are TRBV6-2 or TRBV6-3 and TRBJ2-7; 9 bases align to TRBD1. The CDR3 region is CASSGTRDRVIYEQYF. In DNA form, the CDR3 reads TGTGCCAGCAGTGGAACCCGGGACAGGGTCATTTACGAGCAGTACTTC.